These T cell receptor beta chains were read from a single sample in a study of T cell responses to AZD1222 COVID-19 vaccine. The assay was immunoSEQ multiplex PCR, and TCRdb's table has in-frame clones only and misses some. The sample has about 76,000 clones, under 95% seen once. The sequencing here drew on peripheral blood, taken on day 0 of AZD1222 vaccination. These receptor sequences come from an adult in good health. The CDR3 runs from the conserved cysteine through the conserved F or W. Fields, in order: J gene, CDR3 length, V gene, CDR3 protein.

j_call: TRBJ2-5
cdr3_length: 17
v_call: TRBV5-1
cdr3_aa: CASSKPRKRETQETQYF

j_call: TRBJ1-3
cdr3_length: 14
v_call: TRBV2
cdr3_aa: CASSEVRGGNTIYF

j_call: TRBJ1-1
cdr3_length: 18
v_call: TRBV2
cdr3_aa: CASSEAMTGGWMNTEAFF

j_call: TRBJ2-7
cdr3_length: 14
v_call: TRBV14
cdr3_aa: CASSQALTGAEQYF

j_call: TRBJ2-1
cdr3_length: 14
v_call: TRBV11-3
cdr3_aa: CASKGTGSYNEQFF

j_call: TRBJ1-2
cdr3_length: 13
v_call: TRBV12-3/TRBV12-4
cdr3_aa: CASSRTGEGGYTF

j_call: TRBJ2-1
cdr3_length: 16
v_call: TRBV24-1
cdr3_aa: CATSDPDKSSYNEQFF

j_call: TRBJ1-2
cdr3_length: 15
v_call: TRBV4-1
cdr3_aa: CASSQEGAEGYGYTF

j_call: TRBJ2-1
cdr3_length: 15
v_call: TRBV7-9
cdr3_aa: CASSKNGVSYNEQFF

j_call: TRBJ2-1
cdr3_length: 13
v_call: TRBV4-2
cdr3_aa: CASSQAVVNEQFF

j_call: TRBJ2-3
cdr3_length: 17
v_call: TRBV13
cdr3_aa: CASSRTHRISSTDTQYF

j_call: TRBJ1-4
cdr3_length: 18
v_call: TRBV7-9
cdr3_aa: CASSLGAGTGLPNEKLFF

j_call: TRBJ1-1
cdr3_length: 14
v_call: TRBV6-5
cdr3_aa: CASSLRTGGTEAFF

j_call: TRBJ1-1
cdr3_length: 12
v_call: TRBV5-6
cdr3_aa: CASSLWDTEAFF

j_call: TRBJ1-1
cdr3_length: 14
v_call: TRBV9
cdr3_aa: CASSVDPVGTEAFF

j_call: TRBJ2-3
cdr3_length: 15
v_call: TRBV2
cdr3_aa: CASRRQGAITDTQYF

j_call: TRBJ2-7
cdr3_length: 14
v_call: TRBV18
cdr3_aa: CASSPSDRLYEQYF

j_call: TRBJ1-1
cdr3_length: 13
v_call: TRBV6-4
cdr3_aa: CASSDSLNTEAFF

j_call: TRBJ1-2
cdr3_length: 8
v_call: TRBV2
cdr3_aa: CASNGYTF

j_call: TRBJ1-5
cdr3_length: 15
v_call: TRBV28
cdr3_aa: CASSISDPSNQPQHF

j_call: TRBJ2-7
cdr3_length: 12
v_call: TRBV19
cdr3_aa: CASSSGSYEQYF

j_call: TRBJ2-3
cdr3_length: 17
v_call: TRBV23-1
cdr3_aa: CASSQSVRDRGTDTQYF

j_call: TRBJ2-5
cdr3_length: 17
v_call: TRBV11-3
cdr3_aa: CASSPTRSGAGGETQYF

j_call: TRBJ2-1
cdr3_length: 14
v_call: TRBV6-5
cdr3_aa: CASRGLAEKNEQFF

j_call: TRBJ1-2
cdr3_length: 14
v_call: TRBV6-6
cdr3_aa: CASSSGQGDYGYTF

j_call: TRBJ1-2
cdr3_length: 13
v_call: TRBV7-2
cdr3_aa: CASSSRTGHGYTF

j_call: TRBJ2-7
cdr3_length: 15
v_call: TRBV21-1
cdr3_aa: CASRTLGLRTYEQYF

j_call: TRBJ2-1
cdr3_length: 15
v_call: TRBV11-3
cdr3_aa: CASSLGEGEYNEQFF

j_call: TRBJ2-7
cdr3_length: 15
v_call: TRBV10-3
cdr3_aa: CAISEASGRSYEQYF

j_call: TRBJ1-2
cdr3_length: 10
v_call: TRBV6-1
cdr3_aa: CASSEYGYTF

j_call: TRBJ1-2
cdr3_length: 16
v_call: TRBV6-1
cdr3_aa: CASSEVFGVLNYGYTF

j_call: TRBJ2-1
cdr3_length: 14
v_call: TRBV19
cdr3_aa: CAITRDSVYNEQFF

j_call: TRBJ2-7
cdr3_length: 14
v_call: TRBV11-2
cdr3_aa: CASRLGAGSDEQYF

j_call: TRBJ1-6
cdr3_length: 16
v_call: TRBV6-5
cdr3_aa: CASSYGGSSYNSPLHF

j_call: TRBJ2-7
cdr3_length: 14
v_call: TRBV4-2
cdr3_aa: CASSQDSAGYEQYF

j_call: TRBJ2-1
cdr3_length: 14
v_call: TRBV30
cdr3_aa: CAWTRQMGKDEQFF

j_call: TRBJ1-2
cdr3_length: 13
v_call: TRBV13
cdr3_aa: CASSLGRPRGYTF

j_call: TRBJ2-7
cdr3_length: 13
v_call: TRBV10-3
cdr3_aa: CAISESERGEQYF

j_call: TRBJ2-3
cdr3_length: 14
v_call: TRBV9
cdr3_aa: CASSFGLATDTQYF

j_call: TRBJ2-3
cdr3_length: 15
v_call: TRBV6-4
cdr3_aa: CASSEDGGAGDTQYF

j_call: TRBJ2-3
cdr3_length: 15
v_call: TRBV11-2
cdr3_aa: CASSFGGDRTDTQYF

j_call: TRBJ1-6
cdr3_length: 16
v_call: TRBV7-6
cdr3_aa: CASSLGRKTGNSPLHF

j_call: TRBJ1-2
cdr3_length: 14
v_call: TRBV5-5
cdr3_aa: CASSRGQSNYGYTF

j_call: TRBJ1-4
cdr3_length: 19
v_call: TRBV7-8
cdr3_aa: CASSLVRISLRRTNEKLFF

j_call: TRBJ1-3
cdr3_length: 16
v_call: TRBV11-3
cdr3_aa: CASSLGQVTSGNTIYF

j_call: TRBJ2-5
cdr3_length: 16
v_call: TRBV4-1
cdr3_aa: CASSQPLAGPQETQYF

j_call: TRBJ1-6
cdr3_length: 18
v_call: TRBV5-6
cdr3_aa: CASSLAGGTRWSNSPLHF

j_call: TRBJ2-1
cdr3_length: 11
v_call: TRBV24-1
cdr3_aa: CATSQDNEQFF

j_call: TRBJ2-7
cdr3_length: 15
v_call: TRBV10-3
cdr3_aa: CAISETFDTFYEQYF

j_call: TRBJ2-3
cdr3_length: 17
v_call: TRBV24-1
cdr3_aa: CATSDHTPGQSTDTQYF

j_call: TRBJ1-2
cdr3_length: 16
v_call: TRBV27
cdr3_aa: CASRGGGRGANYGYTF

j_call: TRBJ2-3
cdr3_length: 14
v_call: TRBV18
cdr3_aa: CASSASGYTDTQYF

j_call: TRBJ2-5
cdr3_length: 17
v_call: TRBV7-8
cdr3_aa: CASSGGRRSDPQETQYF

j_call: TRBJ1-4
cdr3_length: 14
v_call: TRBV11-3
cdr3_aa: CASSQGGEGEKLFF

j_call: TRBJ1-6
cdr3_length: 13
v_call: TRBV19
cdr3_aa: CASTRDGNSPLHF